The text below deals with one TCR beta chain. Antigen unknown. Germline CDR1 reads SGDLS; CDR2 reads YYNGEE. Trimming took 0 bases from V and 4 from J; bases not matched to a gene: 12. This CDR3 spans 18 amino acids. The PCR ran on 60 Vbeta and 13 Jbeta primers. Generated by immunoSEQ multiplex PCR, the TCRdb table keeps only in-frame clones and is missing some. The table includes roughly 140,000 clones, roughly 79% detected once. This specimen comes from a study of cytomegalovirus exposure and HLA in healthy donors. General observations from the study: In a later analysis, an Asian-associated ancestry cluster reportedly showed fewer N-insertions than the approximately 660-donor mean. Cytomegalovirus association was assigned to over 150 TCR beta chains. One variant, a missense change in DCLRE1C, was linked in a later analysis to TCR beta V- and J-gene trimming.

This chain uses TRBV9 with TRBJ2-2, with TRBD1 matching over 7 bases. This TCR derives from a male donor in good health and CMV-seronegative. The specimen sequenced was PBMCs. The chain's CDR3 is CASSVGGWDSRLTGELFF. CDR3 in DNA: TGTGCCAGCAGCGTAGGGGGGTGGGACAGCCGCCTCACCGGGGAGCTGTTTTTT.